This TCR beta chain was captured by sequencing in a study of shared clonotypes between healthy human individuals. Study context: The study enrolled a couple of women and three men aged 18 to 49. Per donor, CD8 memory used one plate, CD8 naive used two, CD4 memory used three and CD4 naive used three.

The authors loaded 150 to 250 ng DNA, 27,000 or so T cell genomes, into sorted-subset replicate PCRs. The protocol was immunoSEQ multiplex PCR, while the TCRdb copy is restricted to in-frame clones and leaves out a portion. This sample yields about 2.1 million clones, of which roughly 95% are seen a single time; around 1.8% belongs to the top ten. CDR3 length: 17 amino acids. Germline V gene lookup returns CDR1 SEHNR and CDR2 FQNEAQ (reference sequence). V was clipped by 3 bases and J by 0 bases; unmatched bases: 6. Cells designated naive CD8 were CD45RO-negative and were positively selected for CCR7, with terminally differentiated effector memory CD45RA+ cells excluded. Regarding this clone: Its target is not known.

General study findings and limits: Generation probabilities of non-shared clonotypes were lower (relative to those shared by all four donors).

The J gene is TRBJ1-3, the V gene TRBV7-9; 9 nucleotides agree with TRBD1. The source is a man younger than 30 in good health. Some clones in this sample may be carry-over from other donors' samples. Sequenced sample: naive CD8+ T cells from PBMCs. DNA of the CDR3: TGTGCCAGCAGCTTTTACGGGACAGGGACCTCTGGAAACACCATATATTTT. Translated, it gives CASSFYGTGTSGNTIYF.